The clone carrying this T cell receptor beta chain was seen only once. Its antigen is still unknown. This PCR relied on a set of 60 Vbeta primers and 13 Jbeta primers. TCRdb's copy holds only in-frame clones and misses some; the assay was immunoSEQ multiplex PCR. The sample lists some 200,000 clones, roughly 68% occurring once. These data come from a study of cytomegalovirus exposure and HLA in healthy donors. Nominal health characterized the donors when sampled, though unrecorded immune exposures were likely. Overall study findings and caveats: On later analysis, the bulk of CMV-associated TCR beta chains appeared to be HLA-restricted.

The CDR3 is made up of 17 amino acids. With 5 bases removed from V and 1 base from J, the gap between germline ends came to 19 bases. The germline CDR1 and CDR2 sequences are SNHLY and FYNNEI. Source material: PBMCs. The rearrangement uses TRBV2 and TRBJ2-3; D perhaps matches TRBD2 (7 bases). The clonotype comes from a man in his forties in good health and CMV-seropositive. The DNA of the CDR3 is TGTGCCAGCAGTCCGCGGGGGCCCGGACTTCGCACAGATACGCAGTATTTT. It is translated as CASSPRGPGLRTDTQYF.